This T cell receptor beta chain was sequenced for a study of cytomegalovirus exposure and HLA in healthy donors. This CDR3 has 14 residues. Germline loops: CDR1 SGHVS, CDR2 FNYEAQ. The V and J ends lost 5 bases and 0 bases respectively, with 10 bases between them. Libraries were prepared by immunoSEQ multiplex PCR; TCRdb keeps only in-frame clonotypes and omits some of them. The repertoire consists of 130,000 to 150,000 clones, with more than 80% occurring once and the leading ten covering 6.2%. The receptor comes from a woman aged 25-40 years in good health and CMV-seropositive. The V call is TRBV7-6, the J call TRBJ1-1; D gene unclear. The sequenced sample was PBMCs. This CDR3 is CASSPGDLNTEAFF. In nucleotides, the CDR3 is TGTGCCAGCAGCCCGGGTGACTTGAACACTGAAGCTTTCTTT.